This T cell receptor (beta chain) was identified in a study of cytomegalovirus exposure and HLA in healthy donors (dated by TCRdb to 2016 to 2017). In the study overall: According to an earlier analysis of around 600 of the donors, 150 million to 200 million T cells yielded roughly 100 million unique TCR beta sequences and 276 Gb of sequence data. The study was designed to test whether signatures of past pathogen exposure could be identified by cataloging public T cell receptors. Using immunosequencing, the study profiled T cell repertoires from fewer than 700 subjects and related those repertoires to cytomegalovirus serostatus. To predict cytomegalovirus infection status, the study combined high-throughput TCR immunosequencing, statistical association of individual TCRs with disease status, and machine learning. An early release covering more than 500 HLA-typed donors comprised about 300 gigabases of sequencing data and some 79 million unique TCR sequences. HLA typing covered class I and class II loci at four-digit resolution. Donor age, sex, ethnicity and CMV serostatus were compiled together with the repertoire data. Every repertoire in the discovery cohort had been generated on one and the same sequencing platform. About five DR-DQ haplotypes were treated as single units for association and clustering because of strong linkage in the cohort. A later analysis re-analyzed previously published TCR beta repertoires from several hundred donors and added high-resolution HLA genotyping to study TCR occurrence patterns. Among the roughly 400 genotyped donors, under 90% belonged to the genetic ancestry cluster associated with self-reported Caucasian donors. Across around 400 genotyped donors of the cohort, an average of about 240,000 unique TCR beta nucleotide sequences per donor were sequenced, and 15% to 20% of those sequences were non-productive. A later genetic analysis used genome-wide SNP genotypes for about 60% of the roughly 700 donors, treating that subset as a discovery cohort. The number of donors typed differed by locus, with about 629-630 for A, B, C, DRB1 and DQB1, around 520 for DQA1, about 610 for DPA1, and 450 to 480 for DPB1. An earlier analysis of 587 of the donors applied high-throughput TCR beta sequencing to assess whether each TCR beta V gene segment acted as functional or pseudogenic. In addition to the first cohort of several hundred subjects, a separate validation cohort of approximately 130 different subjects was used. The later analysis used no new phenotypic data to find candidate immune exposures, relying instead on TCR beta sequences and their occurrence across donors.

What the research found in general, with its limitations: In a later analysis, several top co-occurrence clusters were reported to appear linked to parvovirus B19, influenza, CMV and Epstein-Barr virus. The cohort was sequenced for TCR beta chains only, and without alpha or paired-chain data the features that could be detected were limited. In an earlier analysis of about 600 of the donors, most TCR beta V segments appeared in productive rearrangements about 87% or about 30% of the time, broadly matching IMGT annotations. In a later analysis, TCR association rates were found to vary across HLA loci, with the most associated TCRs seen for DRB1 alleles and the fewest for HLA-C alleles. The earlier analysis of 587 of the donors excluded some 15 rarely observed V segments, including chromosome 9 orphons, because counts were too low. An association between a missense DCLRE1C variant and V-gene and J-gene trimming of TCR beta chains was found in a later genetic analysis and replicated in an independent cohort. Cytomegalovirus status was reported to be diagnosed by the classifier with high specificity and sensitivity in both the original and validation cohorts. Because some donors lacked HLA typing at each locus, the association tests relied only on the typed subset. A few of the identified cytomegalovirus-associated TCR beta chains were confirmed in vitro to be specific for cytomegalovirus antigens. A later analysis found that most CMV-associated TCR beta chains appeared HLA-restricted, with HLA associations seemingly driven largely by CMV exposure. In a later analysis, HLA-associated TCR beta chains were found to be more clonally expanded and to have lower generation probabilities than equally common non-associated chains. Correlated functional status among segregating V segments might reflect linkage disequilibrium, but an unknown experimental factor could not be ruled out. Roughly uniform sequencing depth across donors was assumed in presence/absence analyses, although this assumption may not hold. In a later genetic analysis, fewer N-insertions in productive TCRs were reported among donors in an Asian-associated ancestry cluster than the roughly 640-donor mean. Most TCR sequences were seen in very few donors, while some public TCRs were found in many individuals. CMV serostatus was the only immune exposure information available for the cohort. A cluster of highly shared sequence variants was judged likely to be a technical artifact of the sequencing pipeline. The 87-base-pair reads could not distinguish some IMGT-functional V segments, including TRBV6-2 and TRBV6-3, so those segments were excluded. A further reported finding was that TCR beta sequences accurately predicted the HLA-A and HLA-B alleles for most subjects in the first cohort. According to the authors, the approach could potentially be generalized to other disease states and immunological phenotypes. A later analysis associated some 17,000 TCR beta sequences with specific HLA alleles at a false discovery rate of 0.05. Strong co-occurrence of HLA alleles, especially DR and DQ, made assigning TCR associations to individual alleles difficult. In the study, about 150 TCR beta chains were listed as associated with cytomegalovirus.

The library was produced with the immunoSEQ multiplex PCR assay. A mixture of 60 forward primers for TCR Vbeta segments and 13 reverse primers for TCR Jbeta segments was used in the multiplex PCR. The CDR3 region of rearranged TCR beta genes was amplified from genomic DNA by a multiplex PCR assay. The Illumina HiSeq System was used to sequence the amplified TCR beta libraries as 87-base-pair reads. Per the source publication's procedure: A later analysis counted some 74 million unique TCR beta chains across the 500 to 850 repertoires, and 9 million to 14 million of these chains were shared by at least two donors. Raw reads were error-corrected and collapsed into unique sequences by a nearest-neighbor algorithm in which closely related sequences were merged to remove PCR and sequencing errors. V, D and J gene segments were assigned by aligning CDR3 sequences to IMGT reference sequences. For a sequence to be retained, a match of at least six nucleotides to both a V gene segment and a J gene segment was required. A rearrangement counted as productive if the CDR3 had no stop codons and remained in frame with V and J, and every other rearrangement counted as non-productive. Following IMGT convention, CDR3 was defined as the stretch from the second conserved V-encoded cysteine up to the conserved J-encoded phenylalanine. Sequences without an unambiguous match to a single V gene segment were excluded from the earlier analysis of almost 600 of the donors. In an earlier analysis of several hundred of the donors, V segments were called functional above 56.7% productive rearrangements and were called segregating when the between-donor standard deviation exceeded 5%. A statistical classification framework was built to diagnose cytomegalovirus status from the catalog of TCR beta chain sequences. In a later analysis, V and J genes were assigned by comparing TCR nucleotide sequences against IMGT/GENE-DB human TR gene sequences. A later analysis assigned CDR3 sequences and most-parsimonious VDJ recombination scenarios with the TCRdist pipeline. A later analysis defined each TCR beta chain by its CDR3 amino acid sequence plus V-gene family, and excluded reads lacking a unique V-gene family. As a way to deal with suspected cross-contamination and a sequencing artifact, a later analysis dropped 500 to 700 nucleotide sequences that were highly shared and had low generation probability. A later analysis calculated a clonal expansion index for each public chain from normalized within-repertoire ranks of inferred template counts. A later analysis computed generation probabilities with a VDJ recombination model fitted to out-of-frame rearrangements, and checked the results against IGoR. A later analysis scored TCR-TCR, TCR-HLA and TCR-CMV co-occurrence with hypergeometric tests, applying a repertoire-size bias correction to TCR pairs. To estimate false discovery rates, a later analysis permuted the HLA or CMV assignments 20 times. A later analysis grouped co-occurring TCRs with DBSCAN, adding TCRdist sequence similarity when clustering within HLA-allele-positive subsets. For co-occurrence clustering, repertoires with fewer than 30,000 or more than 120,000 public chains were excluded, along with a handful of repertoires with anomalous nucleotide sharing. Entries here come from immuneACCESS through TCRdb and include only in-frame sequences with V and J called. Some clones fail to appear in such tables; in the studies checked, an unresolved V gene covers under half of the shortfall, and the cause of the remainder is unknown. That table furnishes V, J and clone size, whereas the DNA furnished D and trimming. Recorded for this sample are about 140,000 clones; 61% of them occurred a single time. Of the sample, about 1.8% falls within the top ten clones.

This clone was counted only a few times. Its specific antigen is unknown. The record has no base qualities; no much larger clone is one base away. The trim is 6 bases for V and 1 base for J, with a gap of 12 bases between the germline ends. Including cysteine and phenylalanine, the CDR3 has 14 amino acids. Only CDR3 DNA is held: 42 bases, read in frame from base 1. Via the germline V gene (reference sequence), CDR1 is LNHDA and CDR2 SQIVND. The cohort was made up of 666 healthy bone marrow donors. At the time of sampling, all cohort members were nominally healthy, though unrecorded immune exposures were likely present. The donor was CMV seronegative and was included in the group of about 350 seronegative cohort members. Every donor gave a peripheral blood sample, and the peripheral blood mononuclear cells from that sample were used for TCR beta sequencing. The Qiagen DNeasy Blood Extraction Kit was used to extract genomic DNA from the blood cell samples.

This chain joins TRBV19 to TRBJ1-1; TRBD1 is possibly the D segment (6 matching bases). The origin of this receptor is a male donor in good health and CMV-seronegative. Sequencing was carried out using PBMCs. The nucleotides read TGTGCCAGTAGGACCAGGGGACCGAACACTGAAGCTTTCTTT. It translates to CASRTRGPNTEAFF.